This TCR beta chain was captured in a study of CD8+CD57+ T cells in acquired aplastic anemia. Points from the study as a whole: Patients shared just under 30 CD8+ CDR3 sequences with controls.

The CDR3 sequence is 18 residues long. Trimming stripped 6 bases from V and 0 bases from J, with 24 bases between. Germline V CDR1 and CDR2: SGHDT, YYEEEE. Of note for this clonotype: Its specificity is not known.

The patients chosen for sequencing had shown expansion of CD8+CD57+ cells (detected by flow cytometry). According to the study, genomic DNA was the template for TCR beta VDJ and CDR3 profiling. TCRdb recomputed calls from the reads with MiXCR, one row per CDR3 protein. Altogether about 290,000 distinct CDR3 sequences are present, around three fifths being singletons, with the ten largest covering roughly 1.3%. The origin of this receptor is a human donor with aplastic anemia. V is TRBV5-6 and J is TRBJ1-2; D is possibly TRBD1 (6 bases). Sequencing was done on a sample of sorted CD4+, CD8+, or CD8+CD57+ T cells (not recorded which) from PBMCs. For the CDR3, the DNA is TGTGCCAGCACCGATAATAGCCGGGACATGGGGTCTAACTATGGCTACACCTTC. Its translation: CASTDNSRDMGSNYGYTF.